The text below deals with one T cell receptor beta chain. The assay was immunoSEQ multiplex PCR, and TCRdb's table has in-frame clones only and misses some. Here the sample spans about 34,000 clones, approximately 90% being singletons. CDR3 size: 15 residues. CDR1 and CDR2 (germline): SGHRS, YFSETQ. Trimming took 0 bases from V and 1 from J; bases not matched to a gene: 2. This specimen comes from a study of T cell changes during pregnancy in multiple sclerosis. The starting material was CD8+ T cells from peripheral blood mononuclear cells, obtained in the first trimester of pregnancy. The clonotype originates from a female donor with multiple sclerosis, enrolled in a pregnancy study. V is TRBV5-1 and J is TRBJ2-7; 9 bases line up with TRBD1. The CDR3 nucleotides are TGCGCCAGCAGCTTGGAAGGGACAGGGTCCTACGAGCAGTACTTC. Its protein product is CASSLEGTGSYEQYF.